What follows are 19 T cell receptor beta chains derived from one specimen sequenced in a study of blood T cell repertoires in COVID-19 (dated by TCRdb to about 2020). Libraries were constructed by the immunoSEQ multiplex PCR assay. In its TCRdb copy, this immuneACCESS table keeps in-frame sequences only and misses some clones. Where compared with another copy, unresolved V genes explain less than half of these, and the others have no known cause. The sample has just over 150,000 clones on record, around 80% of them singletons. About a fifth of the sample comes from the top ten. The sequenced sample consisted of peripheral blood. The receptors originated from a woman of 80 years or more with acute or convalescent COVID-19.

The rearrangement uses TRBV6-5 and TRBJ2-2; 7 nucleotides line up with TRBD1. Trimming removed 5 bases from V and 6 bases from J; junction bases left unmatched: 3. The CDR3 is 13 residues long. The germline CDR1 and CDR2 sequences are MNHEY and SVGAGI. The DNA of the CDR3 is TGTGCCAGCAGTACCGACAGGGCCGGGGAGCTGTTTTTT. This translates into CASSTDRAGELFF.

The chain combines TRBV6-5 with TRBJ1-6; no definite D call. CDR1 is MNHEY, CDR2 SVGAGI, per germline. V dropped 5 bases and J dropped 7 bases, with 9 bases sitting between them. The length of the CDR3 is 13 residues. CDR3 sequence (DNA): TGTGCCAGCAGTCAGACACGGAATTCACCCCTCCACTTT. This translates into CASSQTRNSPLHF.

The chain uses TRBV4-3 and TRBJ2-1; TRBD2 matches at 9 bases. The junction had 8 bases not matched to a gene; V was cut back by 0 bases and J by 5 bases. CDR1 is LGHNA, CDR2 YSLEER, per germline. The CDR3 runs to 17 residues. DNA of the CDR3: TGCGCCAGCAGCCAAGATAGAGCTAGCGGGATCCACAATGAGCAGTTCTTC. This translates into CASSQDRASGIHNEQFF.

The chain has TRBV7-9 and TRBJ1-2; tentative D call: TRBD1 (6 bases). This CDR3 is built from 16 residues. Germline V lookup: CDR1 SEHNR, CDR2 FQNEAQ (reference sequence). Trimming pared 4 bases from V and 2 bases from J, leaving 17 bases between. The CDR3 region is CASSSLSRGANYGYTF. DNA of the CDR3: TGTGCCAGCAGCTCCCTTTCCAGGGGAGCAAACTATGGCTACACCTTC.

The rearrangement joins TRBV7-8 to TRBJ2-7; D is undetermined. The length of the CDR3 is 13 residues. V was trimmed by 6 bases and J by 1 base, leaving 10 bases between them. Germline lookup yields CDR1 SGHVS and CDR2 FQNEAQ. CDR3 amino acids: CASRPSASYEQYF. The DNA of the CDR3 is TGTGCCAGCAGACCCAGCGCGTCCTACGAGCAGTACTTC.

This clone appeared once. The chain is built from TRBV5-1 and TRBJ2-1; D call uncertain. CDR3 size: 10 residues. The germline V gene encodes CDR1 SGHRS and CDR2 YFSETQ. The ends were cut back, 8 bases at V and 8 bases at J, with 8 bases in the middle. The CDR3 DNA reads TGCGCCAGTGGAGATCATGAGCAGTTCTTC. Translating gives CASGDHEQFF. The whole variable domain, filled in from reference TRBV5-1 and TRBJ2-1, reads KAGVTQTPRYLIKTRGQQVTLSCSPISGHRSVSWYQQTPGQGLQFLFEYFSETQRNKGNFPGRFSGRQFSNSRSEMNVSTLELGDSALYLCASGDHEQFFGPGTRLTVL.

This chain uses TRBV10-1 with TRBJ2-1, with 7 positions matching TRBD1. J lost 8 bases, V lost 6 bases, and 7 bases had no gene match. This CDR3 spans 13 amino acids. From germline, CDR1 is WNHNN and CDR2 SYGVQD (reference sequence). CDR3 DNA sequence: TGCGCCAGCAGCGGACAGGTCCTGGATGAGCAGTTCTTC. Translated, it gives CASSGQVLDEQFF.

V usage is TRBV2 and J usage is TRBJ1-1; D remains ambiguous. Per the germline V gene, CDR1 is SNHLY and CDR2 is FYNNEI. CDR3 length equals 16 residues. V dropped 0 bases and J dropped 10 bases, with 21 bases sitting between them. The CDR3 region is CASSEAQAGSFLRAFF. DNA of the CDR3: TGTGCCAGCAGTGAAGCGCAGGCAGGTTCGTTCCTCAGAGCTTTCTTT.

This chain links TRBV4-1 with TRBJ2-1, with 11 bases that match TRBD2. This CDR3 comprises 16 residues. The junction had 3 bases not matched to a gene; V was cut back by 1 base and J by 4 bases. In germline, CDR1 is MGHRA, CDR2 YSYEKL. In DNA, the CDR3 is TGCGCCAGCAGCCAAGGGACTAGCGGGTTTTACAATGAGCAGTTCTTC. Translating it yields CASSQGTSGFYNEQFF.

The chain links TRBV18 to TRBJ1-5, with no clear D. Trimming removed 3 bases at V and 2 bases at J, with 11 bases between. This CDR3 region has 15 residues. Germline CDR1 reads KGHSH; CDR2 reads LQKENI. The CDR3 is CASSPSTAGNQPQHF. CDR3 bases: TGTGCCAGCTCACCTTCTACAGCGGGCAATCAGCCCCAGCATTTT. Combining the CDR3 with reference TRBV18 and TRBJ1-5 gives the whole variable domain NAGVMQNPRHLVRRRGQEARLRCSPMKGHSHVYWYRQLPEEGLKFMVYLQKENIIDESGMPKERFSAEFPKEGPSILRIQQVVRGDSAAYFCASSPSTAGNQPQHFGDGTRLSIL.

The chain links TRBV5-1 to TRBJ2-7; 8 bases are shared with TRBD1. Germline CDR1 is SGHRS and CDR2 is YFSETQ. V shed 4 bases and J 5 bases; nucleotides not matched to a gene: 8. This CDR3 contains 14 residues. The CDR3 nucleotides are TGCGCCAGCAGCAACCAGGGGGCGCTCGACGAGCAGTACTTC. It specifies CASSNQGALDEQYF.

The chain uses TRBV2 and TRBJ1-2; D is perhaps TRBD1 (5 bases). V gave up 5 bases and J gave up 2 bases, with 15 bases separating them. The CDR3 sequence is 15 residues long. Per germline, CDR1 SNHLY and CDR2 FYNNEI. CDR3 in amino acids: CASSMGGKPNYGYTF. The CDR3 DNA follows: TGTGCCAGCAGTATGGGGGGAAAACCGAACTATGGCTACACCTTC.

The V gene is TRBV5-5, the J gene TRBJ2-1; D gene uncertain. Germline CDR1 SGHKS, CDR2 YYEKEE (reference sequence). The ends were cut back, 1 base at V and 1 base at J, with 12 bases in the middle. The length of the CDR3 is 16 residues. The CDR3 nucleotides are TGTGCCAGCAGCTTGAGGTGGGCAAGATCCTACAATGAGCAGTTCTTC. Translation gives CASSLRWARSYNEQFF.

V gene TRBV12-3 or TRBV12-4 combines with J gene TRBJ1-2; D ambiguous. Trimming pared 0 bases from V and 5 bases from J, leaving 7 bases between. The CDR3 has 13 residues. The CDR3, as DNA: TGTGCCAGCAGTTTAGCAGACAAATATGGCTACACCTTC. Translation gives CASSLADKYGYTF.

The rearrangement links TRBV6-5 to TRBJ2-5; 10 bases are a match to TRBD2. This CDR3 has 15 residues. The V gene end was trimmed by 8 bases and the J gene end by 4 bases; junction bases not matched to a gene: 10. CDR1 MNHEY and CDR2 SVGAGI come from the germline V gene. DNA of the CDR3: TGTGCCAGCGCCGGCGGTAGCGGGAGGATAGAGACCCAGTACTTC. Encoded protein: CASAGGSGRIETQYF.

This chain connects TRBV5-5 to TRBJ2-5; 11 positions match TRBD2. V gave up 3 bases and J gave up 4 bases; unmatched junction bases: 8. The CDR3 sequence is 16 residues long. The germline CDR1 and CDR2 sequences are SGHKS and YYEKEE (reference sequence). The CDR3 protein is CASSSILAGGTETQYF. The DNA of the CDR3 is TGTGCCAGCAGCTCTATCCTAGCGGGAGGAACAGAGACCCAGTACTTC.

The chain's CDR3 is CASSPGTGSMNTEAFF. The CDR3 nucleotides are TGCGCCAGCAGCCCCGGGACAGGGTCCATGAACACTGAAGCTTTCTTT. The rearrangement links TRBV5-1 to TRBJ1-1; 9 nucleotides align to TRBD1. The germline CDR1 and CDR2 sequences are SGHRS and YFSETQ. The CDR3 length is 16 residues. Unmatched junction bases numbered 7, after V lost 4 bases and J lost 0 bases.

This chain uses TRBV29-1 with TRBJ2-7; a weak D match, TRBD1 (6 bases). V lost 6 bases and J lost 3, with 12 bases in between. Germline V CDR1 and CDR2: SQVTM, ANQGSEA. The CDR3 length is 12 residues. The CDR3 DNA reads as TGCAGCGTCCGGACAGATGTCTACGAGCAGTACTTC. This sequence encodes CSVRTDVYEQYF.

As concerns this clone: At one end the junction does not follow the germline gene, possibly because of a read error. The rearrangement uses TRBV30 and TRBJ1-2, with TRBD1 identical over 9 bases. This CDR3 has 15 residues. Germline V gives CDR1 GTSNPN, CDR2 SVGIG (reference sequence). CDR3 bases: TGTGCCTGGAGCTCGGACTCCGGGACAGGGTTTCCCGACTTCTTC. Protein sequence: CAWSSDSGTGFPDFF. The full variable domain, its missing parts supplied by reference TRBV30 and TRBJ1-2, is SQTIHQWPATLVQPVGSPLSLECTVEGTSNPNLYWYRQAAGRGLQLLFYSVGIGQISSEVPQNLSASRPQDRQFILSSKKLLLSDSGFYLCAWSSDSGTGFPDFFGSGTRLTVV.